This T cell receptor beta chain emerged from a study of blood T cell repertoires in COVID-19. Study context: Samples taken during acute and convalescent COVID-19 were collected in the United States, Italy and Spain. From T cells, B-cell-depleted T cells, or PBMCs came the material, which was cDNA or gDNA.

In the original analysis: Quantification of nucleated cells was approximated via reference gene primer amplification. Profiled with immunoSEQ multiplex PCR; TCRdb holds only in-frame clones, not every one. That table supplies the V and J calls and clone size; D and trimming were determined from the DNA. Of fewer than 250,000 clones listed, roughly four fifths are singletons. Germline V gene data show CDR1 as SGHRS and CDR2 as YFSETQ. The CDR3 loop spans 13 amino acids. V lost 0 bases and J 5 bases, leaving 9 bases between the germline ends. The clonotype originates from a woman aged 35 to 49 with acute or convalescent COVID-19. The sequenced material came from peripheral blood. This chain joins TRBV5-1 and TRBJ2-7; D gene ambiguous. This chain's CDR3 is CASSLARVDEQYF. CDR3 sequence (DNA): TGCGCCAGCAGCTTGGCTCGAGTTGACGAGCAGTACTTC.